A single T cell receptor beta chain is shown here with its context. The ends were cut back, 7 bases at V and 2 bases at J, with 13 bases in the middle. The CDR3 is made up of 14 amino acids. Germline V gene lookup returns CDR1 SNHLY and CDR2 FYNNEI. These data come from a study of blood T cell repertoires in COVID-19. In the study overall: The United States, Italy and Spain provided the acute and convalescent COVID-19 samples. PBMCs, B-cell-depleted T cells, or T cells provided the cDNA or gDNA that made up the material.

Methods used by the authors: Amplification from reference gene primers served as the basis for estimated nucleated cell counts. Assay used: immunoSEQ multiplex PCR; TCRdb lists only in-frame clones, some missing. Clonal size and the V and J genes are those of that table, whereas D and trimming came from the DNA. The table shows about 260,000 clones, with roughly 80% occurring only once. This chain joins TRBV2 and TRBJ2-3; weak D call: TRBD1 (5 bases). The sequenced sample consisted of peripheral blood. The receptor's source is a man between 60 and 70 years old who had recovered from COVID-19. CDR3 sequence reads: CASTPDSHTDTQYF. DNA of the CDR3: TGTGCCAGCACCCCCGACAGCCACACAGATACGCAGTATTTT.